This entry features one T cell receptor beta chain sequence. Its antigen remains unknown. Produced via immunoSEQ multiplex PCR; TCRdb's table is partial and in-frame only. This table holds around 55,000 clones, 90% found once. V shed 8 bases, J shed 4 bases, and the junction held 7 bases outside the gene matches. The germline V gene encodes CDR1 SNHLY and CDR2 FYNNEI. The CDR3 contains 14 residues. The data are from a study of cytomegalovirus exposure and HLA in healthy donors. Whole-study results and caveats: The study flagged approximately 180 TCR beta chains as cytomegalovirus-associated.

V is TRBV2 and J is TRBJ2-3; TRBD2 aligns across 9 bases. This receptor was identified in a young man in good health and CMV-seronegative. Sample: PBMCs. Here the CDR3 reads CASSSGRRADTQYF. In DNA, the CDR3 is TGTGCCAGCTCAAGCGGGAGGAGGGCAGATACGCAGTATTTT.